The 32 T cell receptor beta chains reported below all come from one sample, sequenced in a study of T cells after yellow fever vaccination. TCRdb analysed the 5' RACE reads with MiXCR anew, one entry per CDR3 protein. The sample shows 500,000 to 650,000 distinct CDR3 sequences, roughly 14% of them seen only once. Sequenced here: PBMCs, sampled on the day of the yellow fever booster vaccination. These receptor sequences come from a man in his thirties or forties who received the YFV17D yellow fever vaccine.

The J gene is TRBJ1-1, the V gene TRBV18; D not certain. The V end lost 4 bases, the J end lost 7 bases, and 7 bases lay between the germline ends. Germline values: CDR1 KGHSH, CDR2 LQKENI. This CDR3 is built from 11 residues. The CDR3 nucleotides are TGTGCCAGCTCACAGGCAGATGAAGCTTTCTTT. Its translation: CASSQADEAFF.

This chain links TRBV7-2 with TRBJ1-2; no definite D call. The CDR3 is made up of 14 amino acids. V shed 5 bases and J shed 8 bases, with 18 bases lying between them. Germline V CDR1 and CDR2: SGHTA, FQGNSA. CDR3 loop: CASSPSSRVEGYTF. In DNA form, the CDR3 reads TGTGCCAGCAGCCCAAGCTCTAGGGTGGAGGGCTACACCTTC.

The chain has TRBV5-4 and TRBJ2-3, with 12 nucleotides matching TRBD2. Germline values: CDR1 SGHNT, CDR2 YYREEE (reference sequence). The length of the CDR3 is 19 residues. V lost 2 bases, J lost 2 bases, and 12 bases stayed unmatched. Here the CDR3 reads CASSFGRKTSGSTTDTQYF. The CDR3 DNA sequence: TGTGCCAGCAGCTTTGGCCGTAAGACTAGCGGGAGCACCACAGATACGCAGTATTTT.

This clonotype turned up a few times. The rearrangement links TRBV10-3 to TRBJ2-7; D gene unclear. V dropped 4 bases and J dropped 4 bases, with 5 bases sitting between them. The CDR3 has 11 amino acids. CDR1 is ENHRY and CDR2 is SYGVKD in the germline V gene. The CDR3 sequence: CAISGWYEQYF. DNA for the CDR3: TGTGCCATCAGTGGCTGGTACGAGCAGTACTTC.

A few counts support this clonotype. The V and J genes are TRBV20-1 and TRBJ1-2, with 10 bases matching TRBD1. The CDR3 is made up of 13 amino acids. Germline V gives CDR1 DFQATT, CDR2 SNEGSKA (reference sequence). J lost 7 bases, V lost 6 bases, and 8 bases had no gene match. CDR3 protein: CSARPTGGGGYTF. CDR3 DNA sequence: TGCAGTGCCAGACCGACAGGGGGCGGTGGCTACACCTTC.

This clonotype was observed a few times. This chain uses TRBV5-1 with TRBJ2-1; 16 bases fit TRBD2. Germline V gene sequence: CDR1 SGHRS, CDR2 YFSETQ. The V gene end was trimmed by 5 bases and the J gene end by 7 bases; junction bases not matched to a gene: 12. CDR3 size: 18 residues. The DNA of the CDR3 is TGCGCCAGCAGATCGGGACAGGAGGGACTAGCGGGAGGGAATGAGCAGTTCTTC. Its protein is CASRSGQEGLAGGNEQFF.

This clonotype was observed a few times. V is TRBV20-1 and J is TRBJ2-3; 14 bases agree with TRBD2. V was clipped by 3 bases and J by 6 bases; unmatched bases: 14. The CDR3 totals 18 residues. CDR1 and CDR2 from the germline V gene are DFQATT and SNEGSKA (reference sequence). CDR3 sequence (DNA): TGCAGTGCTAGTCCCAGACTAGCGGGAGGGCCAGGTGCCGATACGCAGTATTTT. Its translation: CSASPRLAGGPGADTQYF.

This clonotype has a handful of counts. The chain carries TRBV7-3 and TRBJ2-7; 9 positions agree with TRBD1. The V segment lost 7 bases and the J segment 5 bases; nucleotides outside the gene matches: 9. This CDR3 comprises 14 residues. Germline V gives CDR1 SGHTA, CDR2 FQGTGA. The CDR3 coding sequence is TGTGCCAGCACCGCGGGACAGGGATCCCACGAGCAGTACTTC. Its protein is CASTAGQGSHEQYF.

This sequence joins TRBV5-1 and TRBJ1-3; no firm D call. This CDR3 contains 15 residues. Germline lookup yields CDR1 SGHRS and CDR2 YFSETQ. The ends were cut back, 0 bases at V and 0 bases at J, with 7 bases in the middle. In DNA, the CDR3 is TGCGCCAGCAGCTTGGAACATGTCTCTGGAAACACCATATATTTT. Translation gives CASSLEHVSGNTIYF.

This clonotype was counted only a few times. The rearrangement links TRBV9 to TRBJ1-1, with 7 bases aligning to TRBD1. Germline V gene data show CDR1 as SGDLS and CDR2 as YYNGEE. V trimming: 2 bases; J trimming: 1 base; junction bases outside the gene matches: 5. The length of the CDR3 is 15 residues. CDR3 protein: CASSVEGAWNTEAFF. CDR3 DNA: TGTGCCAGCAGCGTGGAGGGGGCTTGGAACACTGAAGCTTTCTTT.

This clonotype appeared a few times. The CDR3 loop is CASSQEVGGRVDTQYF. The CDR3 DNA is TGCGCCAGCAGCCAAGAGGTTGGCGGGAGGGTGGATACGCAGTATTTT. V usage is TRBV4-3 and J usage is TRBJ2-3; 9 nucleotides match TRBD2. Germline assignment: CDR1 LGHNA and CDR2 YSLEER. The CDR3 runs 16 residues. J lost 6 bases, V lost 0 bases, and 7 bases had no gene match.

This chain links TRBV3-1 with TRBJ2-4; perhaps D is TRBD1 or TRBD2 (5 bases each). The CDR3 extends over 17 amino acids. Germline CDR1 reads LGHDT; CDR2 reads YNNKEL (reference sequence). The V and J ends lost 3 bases and 0 bases respectively, with 15 bases between them. DNA for the CDR3: TGTGCCAGCAGCCAGGGGGAGTTGCGTCTAGCCAAAAACATTCAGTACTTC. Translated, it gives CASSQGELRLAKNIQYF.

V gene TRBV28 combines with J gene TRBJ2-3; the D gene is possibly TRBD2 (6 bases). The V and J ends lost 7 bases and 1 base respectively, with 15 bases between them. The CDR3 extends over 15 amino acids. Per germline, CDR1 MDHEN and CDR2 SYDVKM. In DNA, the CDR3 is TGTGCCAGCAACCCCGGGGCTAGCGGCACAGATACGCAGTATTTT. Translating gives CASNPGASGTDTQYF. Supplemented by reference TRBV28 and TRBJ2-3, the full variable domain reads DVKVTQSSRYLVKRTGEKVFLECVQDMDHENMFWYRQDPGLGLRLIYFSYDVKMKEKGDIPEGYSVSREKKERFSLILESASTNQTSMYLCASNPGASGTDTQYFGPGTRLTVL.

This clonotype came up a few times. CDR3 region: CASRPAGVGNEQYF. DNA for the CDR3: TGTGCCAGCAGGCCAGCGGGAGTAGGAAACGAGCAGTACTTC. The chain employs TRBV14 and TRBJ2-7, with TRBD2 identical over 8 bases. CDR3 size: 14 residues. Germline V CDR1 and CDR2: SGHDN, FVKESK. Trimming cost V 6 bases and J 5 bases; bases outside gene matches: 9.

V usage is TRBV7-2 and J usage is TRBJ2-2; D gene ambiguous. Trimming took off 5 bases at V and 3 bases at J, with 10 bases between the two ends. Germline lookup yields CDR1 SGHTA and CDR2 FQGNSA. The CDR3 consists of 14 residues. CDR3 sequence reads: CASSPSPDTGELFF. The CDR3 DNA reads as TGTGCCAGCAGCCCCTCCCCTGACACCGGGGAGCTGTTTTTT.

This rearrangement joins TRBV15 to TRBJ2-3; 7 bases map to TRBD2. J gave up 0 bases and V 1 base, and 10 bases lay outside the gene matches. The CDR3 runs to 18 residues. Per the germline V gene, CDR1 is LNHNV and CDR2 is YYDKDF (reference sequence). CDR3 bases: TGTGCCACCAGCAGAGGTTTTGCAAAGCGGGACAGCACAGATACGCAGTATTTT. Amino acid sequence: CATSRGFAKRDSTDTQYF. The variable domain in full, completed from reference TRBV15 and TRBJ2-3, reads DAMVIQNPRYQVTQFGKPVTLSCSQTLNHNVMYWYQQKSSQAPKLLFHYYDKDFNNEADTPDNFQSRRPNTSFCFLDIRSPGLGDTAMYLCATSRGFAKRDSTDTQYFGPGTRLTVL.

This clonotype turned up a few times. This chain uses TRBV7-2 with TRBJ1-4, with D tentatively TRBD1 (5 bases). V lost 0 bases, J lost 8 bases, and 13 bases lay in between. The CDR3 runs to 15 residues. Germline CDR1 SGHTA, CDR2 FQGNSA. CDR3 nucleotides: TGTGCCAGCAGCTTAGCGCCGGGGCGAAGAGAAAAACTGTTTTTT. It translates to CASSLAPGRREKLFF. The full variable domain, rest sourced from reference TRBV7-2 and TRBJ1-4, is GAGVSQSPSNKVTEKGKDVELRCDPISGHTALYWYRQSLGQGLEFLIYFQGNSAPDKSGLPSDRFSAERTGGSVSTLTIQRTQQEDSAVYLCASSLAPGRREKLFFGSGTQLSVL.

The chain carries TRBV18 and TRBJ2-5; D is uncertain. The germline V gene encodes CDR1 KGHSH and CDR2 LQKENI. The V end was cut by 3 bases, the J end by 0 bases, with 11 bases between. The CDR3 is 15 residues long. CDR3 sequence (DNA): TGTGCCAGCTCACCGTTTGGAACGAACCAAGAGACCCAGTACTTC. Its translation is CASSPFGTNQETQYF. Complete variable domain (other parts from reference TRBV18 and TRBJ2-5): NAGVMQNPRHLVRRRGQEARLRCSPMKGHSHVYWYRQLPEEGLKFMVYLQKENIIDESGMPKERFSAEFPKEGPSILRIQQVVRGDSAAYFCASSPFGTNQETQYFGPGTRLLVL.

V gene TRBV15 combines with J gene TRBJ2-7; unclear D gene. Germline CDR1 LNHNV, CDR2 YYDKDF (reference sequence). The V end was cut by 5 bases, the J end by 0 bases, with 17 bases between. This CDR3 has 16 residues. CDR3 residues: CATSLTRGENSYEQYF. CDR3 coding DNA: TGTGCCACCAGCCTTACACGAGGCGAAAACTCCTACGAGCAGTACTTC.

CDR3 region: CASSYSTDLFSSYNEQFF. The CDR3 nucleotides are TGTGCCAGCAGTTACTCGACTGACCTCTTTAGCTCCTACAATGAGCAGTTCTTC. V is TRBV6-5 and J is TRBJ2-1; D uncertain. Trimming removed 0 bases from V and 0 bases from J, with 15 bases in between. Germline lookup yields CDR1 MNHEY and CDR2 SVGAGI. The CDR3 length is 18 residues.

This clonotype was seen just once. The genes are TRBV20-1 and TRBJ2-1; D gene unclear. Trimming shortened V by 5 bases and J by 2 bases, and 25 bases separated the two germline ends. Germline-derived CDR1 and CDR2 are DFQATT and SNEGSKA (reference sequence). The CDR3 runs to 18 residues. This CDR3 is CSAPEGPSRGSAYNEQFF. CDR3 bases: TGCAGTGCTCCGGAAGGCCCCTCCCGAGGCTCAGCCTACAATGAGCAGTTCTTC.

The rearrangement links TRBV2 to TRBJ2-6; possibly TRBD2 for D (5 bases). Trimming took 3 bases from V and 2 from J, leaving 11 bases between them. Per germline, CDR1 SNHLY and CDR2 FYNNEI. This CDR3 has 16 amino acids. The CDR3 protein is CASSDRGYAGANVLTF. Written as DNA, the CDR3 is TGTGCCAGCAGTGATCGAGGGTACGCTGGGGCCAACGTCCTGACTTTC.

A few counts support this clonotype. CDR3 coding DNA: TGCGCCAGCAGCTTATTGGGACAGGGGGCAGAAGGGGCCCAGCATTTT. Protein product: CASSLLGQGAEGAQHF. V is TRBV5-1 and J is TRBJ1-5, with TRBD1 matching 12 bases. Looked up from germline, CDR1 is SGHRS and CDR2 is YFSETQ. V lost 2 bases and J lost 11; bases outside the gene matches: 11. This CDR3 spans 16 amino acids.

The table lists this clonotype with a few counts. The chain carries TRBV20-1 and TRBJ1-1, with TRBD1 as a possible D gene (6 bases). V lost 6 bases and J lost 4, with 18 bases in between. Germline V CDR1 and CDR2: DFQATT, SNEGSKA (reference sequence). The CDR3 covers 14 residues. The chain's CDR3 is CSAPLGGRGTEAFF. The DNA for the CDR3 is TGCAGTGCCCCCCTGGGGGGGCGCGGCACTGAAGCTTTCTTT.

This clonotype turned up a few times. The rearrangement joins TRBV4-3 to TRBJ2-1; unclear D gene. Trimming removed 1 base from V and 11 bases from J, with 12 bases in between. The germline V gene encodes CDR1 LGHNA and CDR2 YSLEER. The CDR3 consists of 13 residues. The CDR3 bases are TGCGCCAGCAGCCAAGGACCAGATGCGAAGCAGTTCTTC. The encoded protein is CASSQGPDAKQFF.

V and J are TRBV29-1 and TRBJ1-1, with 8 bases identical to TRBD1. This CDR3 region has 12 residues. V dropped 7 bases and J dropped 6; count of bases not matched to a gene: 7. Germline V CDR1 and CDR2: SQVTM, ANQGSEA. CDR3 loop: CSALTGEAEAFF. CDR3 DNA: TGCAGCGCCCTGACAGGGGAGGCTGAAGCTTTCTTT.

This clonotype was counted between two and nine times. The rearrangement links TRBV5-1 to TRBJ2-1, with 12 nucleotides matching TRBD2. V lost 4 bases and J lost 8; bases outside the gene matches: 10. The CDR3 totals 16 residues. Looked up from germline, CDR1 is SGHRS and CDR2 is YFSETQ. The CDR3 region is CASSALTSGSSDEQFF. The CDR3 DNA follows: TGCGCCAGCAGCGCCCTGACTAGCGGGAGTAGTGATGAGCAGTTCTTC.

The chain carries TRBV19 and TRBJ2-7; D gene unclear. The CDR3 length is 16 residues. Germline V CDR1 and CDR2: LNHDA, SQIVND (reference sequence). Trimming shortened V by 4 bases and J by 3 bases, and 19 bases separated the two germline ends. CDR3 sequence: CASSSLGSANRYEQYF. CDR3 bases: TGTGCCAGTAGTAGCTTGGGGTCAGCCAACCGCTACGAGCAGTACTTC.

The V and J genes are TRBV15 and TRBJ2-1, with TRBD1 matching over 10 bases. The CDR3 loop spans 15 amino acids. From germline, CDR1 is LNHNV and CDR2 YYDKDF (reference sequence). V gave up 1 base and J gave up 6 bases; unmatched junction bases: 3. CDR3 protein: CATSRGQGAVNEQFF. CDR3 nucleotide sequence: TGTGCCACCAGCAGAGGACAGGGGGCGGTCAATGAGCAGTTCTTC.

The chain joins TRBV6-2 or TRBV6-3 to TRBJ1-1; TRBD1 is a possible D gene (5 bases). The CDR3 covers 14 residues. Per the germline V gene, CDR1 is MNHEY and CDR2 is SVGEGT. The germline V and J ends were trimmed by 5 bases and 0 bases, with 10 bases remaining between them. CDR3 DNA: TGTGCCAGCAGTACCCCGACAGTGAACACTGAAGCTTTCTTT. This encodes CASSTPTVNTEAFF.

J is TRBJ2-5 and V is TRBV7-2; the D gene could be TRBD1 or TRBD2 (6 bases each). Germline V gene sequence: CDR1 SGHTA, CDR2 FQGNSA. Trimming took off 1 base at V and 4 bases at J, with 16 bases between the two ends. The CDR3 has 16 residues. CDR3 in DNA: TGTGCCAGCAGCTTAGGATTACTGGGGGGCGGAGAGACCCAGTACTTC. Protein sequence: CASSLGLLGGGETQYF. The full variable domain, rest sourced from reference TRBV7-2 and TRBJ2-5, is GAGVSQSPSNKVTEKGKDVELRCDPISGHTALYWYRQSLGQGLEFLIYFQGNSAPDKSGLPSDRFSAERTGGSVSTLTIQRTQQEDSAVYLCASSLGLLGGGETQYFGPGTRLLVL.

This clonotype has more than one count but fewer than ten. The rearrangement joins TRBV7-2 to TRBJ2-2, with D hard to call. The V end was cut by 2 bases, the J end by 3 bases, with 7 bases between. CDR1 and CDR2 from the germline V gene are SGHTA and FQGNSA. This CDR3 is 14 amino acids long. The CDR3 DNA reads as TGTGCCAGCAGCTTACTCGGGTACACCGGGGAGCTGTTTTTT. This gives the protein CASSLLGYTGELFF.